The T cell receptor (beta chain) under discussion was sequenced for a study of TIL therapy for anti-PD-1-resistant metastatic lung cancer. Study-level information: Median tumor mutation burden was under 1.6 mutations per megabase. Study observations and caveats: Compared with baseline intratumoral T cells, expanded TIL cultures were more clonal and less diverse (around 5.9% vs 31%).

The immunoSEQ assay was v3. The data were produced by immunoSEQ multiplex PCR, yet TCRdb's version contains in-frame clones alone and is incomplete. Of roughly 6,300 clones in the sample, about 66% were seen once. The germline V gene has CDR1 GTSNPN and CDR2 SVGIG (reference sequence). This CDR3 spans 14 amino acids. The ends were cut back, 0 bases at V and 6 bases at J, with 14 bases in the middle. As for time point: pre-treatment sample, taken before nivolumab and TIL therapy. Tumor tissue came from excised metastases, mostly pleural nodules or supraclavicular lymph nodes. Comments on this clone: As yet, its antigen is unknown.

The rearrangement uses TRBV30 and TRBJ1-1, with a tentative D call TRBD1 (5 bases). Sample: tumor tissue, taken at baseline. This TCR was sampled from a person aged 25-85 years with non-small cell lung cancer. The chain's CDR3 is CAWSVRGVRAEAFF. The CDR3 bases are TGTGCCTGGAGTGTTAGGGGAGTGAGGGCTGAAGCTTTCTTT.